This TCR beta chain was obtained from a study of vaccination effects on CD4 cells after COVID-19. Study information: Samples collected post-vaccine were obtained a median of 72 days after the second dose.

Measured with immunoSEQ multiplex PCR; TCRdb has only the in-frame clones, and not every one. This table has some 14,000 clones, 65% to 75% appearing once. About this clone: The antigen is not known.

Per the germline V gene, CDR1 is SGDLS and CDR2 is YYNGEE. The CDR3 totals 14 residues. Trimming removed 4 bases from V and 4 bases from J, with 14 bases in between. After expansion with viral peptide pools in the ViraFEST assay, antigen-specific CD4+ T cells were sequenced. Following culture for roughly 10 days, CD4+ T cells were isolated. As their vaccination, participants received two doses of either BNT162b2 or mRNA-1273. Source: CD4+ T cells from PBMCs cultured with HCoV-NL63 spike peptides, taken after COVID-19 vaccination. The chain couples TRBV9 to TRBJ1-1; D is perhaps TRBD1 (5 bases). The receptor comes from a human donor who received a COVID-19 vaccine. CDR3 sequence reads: CASSSDSLFTEAFF. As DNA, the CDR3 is TGTGCCAGCAGCTCAGACAGCCTTTTCACTGAAGCTTTCTTT.